Detailed here is one T cell receptor beta chain. Its antigen is unidentified. TCRdb's copy holds only in-frame clones and misses some; the assay was immunoSEQ multiplex PCR. Of 75,000 to 100,000 clones in the sample, around 94% were seen once. CDR1 SGHNT and CDR2 YENEEA come from the germline V gene. This CDR3 is 13 amino acids long. V dropped 5 bases and J dropped 8 bases, with 13 bases sitting between them. The data are from a study of siplizumab effects on memory and regulatory T cells. General observations from the study: It seemed that naive T cells were more diverse than memory cells and were major contributors to the alloresponse. Mappable CD4+ clones that were alloreactive averaged approximately 70% Treg-derived with siplizumab versus 25% to 30% in controls. Mapping to unstimulated subsets was achieved for only a minor fraction of alloreactive clones.

The chain has TRBV11-3 and TRBJ2-1; D may correspond to TRBD1 or TRBD2 (5 bases each). The sample consisted of non-Treg CD4+ T cells sorted from blood. The origin of this receptor is a human donor in good health. The CDR3 loop reads CASSPTGLYEQFF. CDR3 coding DNA: TGTGCCAGCAGCCCGACGGGGCTGTATGAGCAGTTCTTC.